The sequence of this T cell receptor beta chain was determined in a study of PD-1 blockade in classical Hodgkin lymphoma. With regard to this clone: Its antigen remains unknown.

Brentuximab vedotin exposure varied, and every patient relapsed after autologous stem cell transplantation. CDR3 length equals 14 residues. With 4 bases clipped from V and 4 bases from J, the junction kept 4 bases outside the gene matches. Germline CDR1 reads LGHNA; CDR2 reads YSLEER. The study, taken as a whole, reports: When nivolumab was started under 1 year after ASCT, patients were excluded. When set against healthy donors, newly diagnosed patients were reported to show lower baseline TCR diversity. The causes of the repertoire differences, possibly disease activity or prior therapy, remain undefined.

Data came from immunoSEQ multiplex PCR; TCRdb stores just in-frame clones and leaves some out. The table has about 14,000 clones, roughly 80% seen once; the top ten hold under 25%. The chain couples TRBV4-3 to TRBJ1-2, with 9 bases identical to TRBD1. Here the sequenced sample was peripheral blood mononuclear cells (PBMCs), taken at baseline. The sequence came from a human donor with classical Hodgkin lymphoma. CDR3 sequence (DNA): TGCGCCAGCAGCCGACAGGGGGAGGCCTATGGCTACACCTTC. This encodes CASSRQGEAYGYTF.